This entry lists 5 T cell receptor beta chains sequenced from one sample in a study of T cells in Graves' hyperthyroidism and ophthalmopathy. RNA transcripts yielded amplified TCR beta CDR3 regions. RT-PCR in the first round (using the HTBI primer set) targeted the TCR CDR3. TCRdb reanalysed the multiplex PCR reads using MiXCR and keeps one entry per CDR3 protein. Here the sample spans 240,000 or so distinct CDR3 sequences, roughly 17% being singletons. The sequenced sample was blood. These TCRs come from a young woman with Graves' ophthalmopathy.

In this sample, this clonotype turned up many times. The chain joins TRBV3-1 to TRBJ2-7; no clear D. CDR1 and CDR2 from the germline V gene are LGHDT and YNNKEL (reference sequence). This CDR3 has 16 amino acids. V lost 0 bases to trimming and J lost 1 base, with 13 bases between them. CDR3 nucleotide sequence: TGTGCCAGCAGCCAAGATATAACTACTCTGTCCTACGAGCAGTACTTC. Protein sequence: CASSQDITTLSYEQYF.

The gene calls are TRBV13 and TRBJ1-5; D is undetermined. V dropped 7 bases and J dropped 0 bases, with 10 bases sitting between them. Per germline, CDR1 PRHDT and CDR2 FYEKMQ (reference sequence). The CDR3 consists of 14 residues. Here the CDR3 reads CASKGSVSNQPQHF. The CDR3 nucleotides are TGTGCCAGCAAGGGCTCCGTTAGCAATCAGCCCCAGCATTTT.

The table lists this clonotype with many counts. Written as DNA, the CDR3 is TGTGCCAGCAGCTCTCGGGGGGAAGGTTACAATGAGCAGTTCTTC. Its translation: CASSSRGEGYNEQFF. This chain joins TRBV7-9 and TRBJ2-1; 7 bases are shared with TRBD2. CDR1 and CDR2 (germline): SEHNR, FQNEAQ (reference sequence). Germline trimming cut 4 bases from V and 4 bases from J; bases unmatched to any gene: 7. The CDR3 extends over 15 amino acids. Full variable domain (missing parts from reference TRBV7-9 and TRBJ2-1): DTGVSQNPRHKITKRGQNVTFRCDPISEHNRLYWYRQTLGQGPEFLTYFQNEAQLEKSRLLSDRFSAERPKGSFSTLEIQRTEQGDSAMYLCASSSRGEGYNEQFFGPGTRLTVL.

This clonotype was found many times. This sequence joins TRBV7-9 and TRBJ1-6; a possible D gene is TRBD1 (5 bases). The CDR3 loop spans 18 amino acids. With 4 bases removed from V and 7 bases from J, the gap between germline ends came to 23 bases. Germline V CDR1 and CDR2: SEHNR, FQNEAQ (reference sequence). The CDR3 spells CASSSRGPGTLGNSPLHF. The CDR3 DNA is TGTGCCAGCAGCTCAAGAGGCCCAGGGACCCTTGGAAATTCACCCCTCCACTTT.

This clonotype was observed many times. V usage is TRBV29-1 and J usage is TRBJ1-1; D is unclear. The V gene's germline CDR1 is SQVTM and CDR2 ANQGSEA. The V end lost 7 bases, the J end lost 1 base, and 13 bases lay between the germline ends. The CDR3 extends over 13 amino acids. Written as DNA, the CDR3 is TGCAGCGGGACCGGACTGGGGAACACTGAAGCTTTCTTT. Amino acids: CSGTGLGNTEAFF.